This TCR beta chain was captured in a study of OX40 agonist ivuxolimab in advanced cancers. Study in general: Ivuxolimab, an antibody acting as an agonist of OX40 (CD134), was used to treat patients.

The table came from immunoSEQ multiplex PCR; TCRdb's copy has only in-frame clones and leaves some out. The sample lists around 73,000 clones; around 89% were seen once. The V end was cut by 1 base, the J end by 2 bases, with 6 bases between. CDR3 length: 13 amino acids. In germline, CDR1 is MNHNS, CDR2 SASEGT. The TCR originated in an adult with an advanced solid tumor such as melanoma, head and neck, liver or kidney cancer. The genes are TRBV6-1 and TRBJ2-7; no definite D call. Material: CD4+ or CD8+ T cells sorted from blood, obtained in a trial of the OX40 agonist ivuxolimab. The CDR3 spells CASSEVEAYEQYF. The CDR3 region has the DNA TGTGCCAGCAGTGAAGTAGAAGCCTACGAGCAGTACTTC.